This T cell receptor beta chain was sequenced in a study of blood T cell repertoires in COVID-19. Study in general: The cDNA or gDNA used as material had been derived from T cells, B-cell-depleted T cells, or PBMCs.

As handled by the study authors: How many nucleated cells were present was estimated from reference gene primer amplification. Data came from immunoSEQ multiplex PCR; TCRdb stores just in-frame clones and leaves some out. V, J and clone size are those of that table, while D and trimming were read from the DNA. This table has 200,000 or so clones, around 85% appearing once. The length of the CDR3 is 14 residues. The germline V gene encodes CDR1 SGHTA and CDR2 FQGNSA. V shed 1 base and J shed 8 bases, with 9 bases lying between them. The chain has TRBV7-2 and TRBJ1-6; tentatively, D is TRBD1 (5 bases). What was sequenced was peripheral blood. The sequence was obtained from a man aged 70 or older with active or convalescent COVID-19. DNA of the CDR3: TGTGCCAGCAGCTTAGGACAGTCGGATTCACCCCTCCACTTT. It is translated as CASSLGQSDSPLHF.